This T cell receptor (beta chain) was identified in a study of a mutant IDH1 vaccine in newly diagnosed glioma (dated by TCRdb to the early 2020s). As for the study more broadly: Of the approximately 33 treated patients, about 60% were male and about 40% were female, and the mean age was approximately 39 years. Longitudinal TCRB deep sequencing was performed for about two dozen treated patients wherever samples were available for exploratory analyses. Prior to enrollment, standard therapy consisting of radiotherapy alone, temozolomide alone, or radiochemotherapy with temozolomide had been administered to patients, with the combination being received by most patients. Peripheral blood was collected at six visits: V03 (baseline), V05, V07, V10, V12 and V13.

The cysteine opens and the phenylalanine closes a CDR3 of 15 amino acids. Just CDR3 DNA is preserved here, 45 bases in frame from base 1. CDR1 and CDR2 were assigned from the germline V gene as SGHTS and YDEGEE. V is reduced by 4 bases and J by 0 bases, leaving a spacing of 12 bases between them. The time point label corresponds to: baseline, week 1 (first vaccination visit). The meaning of the sample's treatment or condition label: pre-vaccination baseline after standard-of-care therapy. Newly diagnosed WHO grade 3 or 4 IDH1-mutant astrocytomas showing loss of nuclear ATRX were present in the donors. The samples were drawn from NOA16, a multicentre, single-arm, open-label phase I trial in Germany that tested a mutant IDH1 peptide vaccine in humans for the first time. Blood drawn at visit V03 was used as the baseline sample for immunogenicity testing. The DNeasy Blood and Tissue Kit was used to extract genomic DNA from EDTA blood for TCRB sequencing.

As for this clone: It has no known antigen specificity. Base qualities are not provided; no much larger clone lies one nucleotide away.

Overall study outcomes, separate from this receptor: Changes in the top peripheral T cell clonotypes picked up by TCRB sequencing did not appear to be linked to pseudoprogression. Immune responses induced by the vaccine were seen in over 80% of patients across multiple MHC alleles. Availability determined which PBMC samples were chosen for TCRB deep sequencing. The authors noted that analyses of patient blood samples could not be reproduced because of sample limitations.

The library was prepared using the immunoSEQ multiplex PCR assay. The hsTCRB Kit was used according to the manufacturer's protocol to amplify rearranged TCR beta chain sequences. An Illumina MiSeq was used to sequence the TCRB libraries. The paper's data handling went like this. The proprietary platform of the kit vendor was used for demultiplexing, trimming and gene mapping. TCRdb holds this immuneACCESS table with in-frame rearrangements only. Some clones are missing; in checked studies, unresolved V genes explain under half, and the rest has no known cause. From that table come the V and J calls and clone size; the DNA was used to work out D and trimming. Within this sample are 90,000 to 100,000 clones, with 80% to 90% of them counted one time only. The top ten hold approximately 0.6% of the sample.

The TCR sequence derives from a woman aged 50 to 60 with glioma. The rearranged segments are TRBV5-8 and TRBJ2-3; matching of 6 bases hints at TRBD2 as the D gene. The sequencing here drew on PBMCs, taken from a glioma patient treated with radiotherapy, temozolomide or both. CDR3 loop: CASSPGLRSTDTQYF. At the DNA level, the sequence is TGTGCCAGCAGCCCGGGACTGCGGAGCACAGATACGCAGTATTTT.